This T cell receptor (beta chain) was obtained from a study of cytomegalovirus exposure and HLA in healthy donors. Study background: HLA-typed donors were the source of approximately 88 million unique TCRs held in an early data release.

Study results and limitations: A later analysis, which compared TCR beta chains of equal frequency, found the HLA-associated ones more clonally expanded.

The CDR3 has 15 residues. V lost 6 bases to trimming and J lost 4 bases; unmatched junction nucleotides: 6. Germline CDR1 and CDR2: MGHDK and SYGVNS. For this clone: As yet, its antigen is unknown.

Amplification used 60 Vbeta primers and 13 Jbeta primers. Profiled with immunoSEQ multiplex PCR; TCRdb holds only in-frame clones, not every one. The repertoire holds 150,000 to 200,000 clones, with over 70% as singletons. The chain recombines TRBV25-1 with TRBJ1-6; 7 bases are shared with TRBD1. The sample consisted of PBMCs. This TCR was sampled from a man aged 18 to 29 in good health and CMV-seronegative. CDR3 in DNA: TGTGCCAGCAGGTCCACAGGGGTTTATAATTCACCCCTCCACTTT. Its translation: CASRSTGVYNSPLHF. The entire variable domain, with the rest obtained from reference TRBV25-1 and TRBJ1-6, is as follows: EADIYQTPRYLVIGTGKKITLECSQTMGHDKMYWYQQDPGMELHLIHYSYGVNSTEKGDLSSESTVSRIRTEHFPLTLESARPSHTSQYLCASRSTGVYNSPLHFGNGTRLTVT.